The source of this T cell receptor beta chain is a study of T cells in Graves' hyperthyroidism and ophthalmopathy (dated by TCRdb to the late 2010s). As for the study more broadly: Peripheral blood was sampled at the time of initial diagnosis, prior to any treatment. Prospective prediction of ophthalmopathy was tested in an independent validation cohort of fewer than 20 hyperthyroidism patients and roughly 16 patients who later progressed to ophthalmopathy. TCR V-J signatures able to tell the groups apart were searched for in a discovery cohort of around 95 patients, of whom about 40 had Graves' ophthalmopathy and around 56 had stable Graves' hyperthyroidism. The 100 discovery patients were randomly split 7:3 into training and test sets. According to the paper, TCR Vbeta CDR3 sequencing was carried out on about 140 peripheral blood samples, which came from approximately 41 ophthalmopathy, around 75 hyperthyroidism and some 17 progressor patients. In addition, the study compared T-cell repertoires in thyroid tissue and in blood from a handful of Graves' hyperthyroidism patients. Following sampling, methimazole starting at 30 mg daily was given to hyperthyroidism patients, and high-dose intravenous methylprednisolone was given to ophthalmopathy patients. The paper's findings and limits, for the study overall: In validation, the model predicted progression to ophthalmopathy with around 71% sensitivity and less than 80% specificity, a median of around six months before onset. Sample size was not statistically predetermined, and blinding of investigators to group allocation was not performed. Most expanded thyroid clonotypes (frequency above 0.001) were also detected in blood, a finding suggesting that blood repertoires may reflect thyroid immune responses. A 13 V-J signature model separated ophthalmopathy from stable hyperthyroidism, with nearly 90% sensitivity and about 81% specificity in cross-validation and 80%/75% in testing.

The junction carries 13 bases between V and J, which are trimmed by 3 bases and 5 bases respectively. Sequences LGHDT (CDR1) and YNNKEL (CDR2) are obtained from the germline V gene (reference sequence). The CDR3 runs 14 residues from the cysteine to the phenylalanine. This entry keeps only the CDR3 DNA: 42 bases, framed from base 1. A patient counted as having stable Graves' hyperthyroidism if no progression to ophthalmopathy occurred over 18 months of follow-up. Hyperthyroidism patients were aged 18 to 65 years and newly diagnosed, with disease duration of less than 2 months. Exclusion was applied to patients with uncontrolled infections, other autoimmune diseases, pregnancy or lactation. Diagnoses relied on clinical symptoms, serum thyroxine and TRAb, thyroid ultrasound and orbital computed tomography. Ficoll-Paque density gradient centrifugation was used to isolate PBMCs from about 10 ml of fresh peripheral blood. Total RNA was extracted using Trizol reagent, and RNA quality was assessed on an Agilent 2100 Bioanalyzer.

In its sample, this clonotype was seen many times. Its antigen is unknown. The record has no base qualities; no much larger clone is one base away. The TCR beta CDR3 regions were amplified from the RNA transcripts. A first-round RT-PCR of the TCR CDR3 used the HTBI primer set with the Qiagen OneStep RT-PCR kit. Libraries were constructed in a second round of multiplex PCR, after which size selection and purification were carried out. Libraries were sequenced paired-end with 100 bp reads on an Illumina HiSeq2000. Per the original workflow: SOAPnuke was used to process the raw data, removing reads that contained adapters or uncalled bases, had a mean Phred below 15, or lacked an exact match to the constant primer or identifier. High-quality paired reads were merged with COPE v1.2.5, and unique nucleotide sequences were defined as clonotypes. MiTCR v1.1 was used to align clonotypes to the IMGT TRBV, TRBD and TRBJ reference segments. Only V-J combinations with frequency above 0.0001, covering approximately 99% of repertoires, were analysed. The TCS score was defined as the ratio of F50 (clonal expansion) to E x V (chaos), calculated using BLOSUM62-based TCRdist between CDR3 peptides within each V-J. Welch's t-statistics and random forest reduced around 510 V-J features to roughly 13, which were used in a naive Bayes classifier (R e1071). Starting from the raw public reads, TCRdb applied fastp trimming at Q25, assembled clones with MiXCR and retained in-frame beta chains. CDR3 protein sequences are deduplicated, and each keeps its most common genes and DNA. TCRdb assigned the V and J calls; the authors' analysis was not used. This sample gives under 800,000 distinct CDR3 sequences in total; 12% to 15% of them show up just once. Roughly a tenth of the sample is held by the ten biggest clonotypes.

The TCR originated in a young woman with Graves' hyperthyroidism. Recombination joined TRBV3-1 with TRBJ1-1, with the D gene uncertain. The sequenced sample consisted of blood. The CDR3 corresponds to CASSHWGRETEAFF. The bases read TGTGCCAGCAGCCATTGGGGAAGGGAAACTGAAGCTTTCTTT.